The text below deals with one T cell receptor beta chain. V trimming: 4 bases; J trimming: 4 bases; junction bases outside the gene matches: 6. The CDR3 runs to 15 residues. Germline values: CDR1 MGHDK, CDR2 SYGVNS. In the source study's methods: For nucleated cells, counts were estimated from reference gene primer amplification. This table comes from immunoSEQ multiplex PCR, and its TCRdb copy is limited to in-frame clones, with some not included. Clonal size and the V and J genes are those of that table, whereas D and trimming came from the DNA. Of about 210,000 clones in the sample, 80% to 90% were seen once. These data belong to a study of blood T cell repertoires in COVID-19. Study information: The United States, Italy and Spain supplied acute and convalescent COVID-19 samples. PBMCs, B-cell-depleted T cells, or T cells provided the cDNA or gDNA that made up the material.

The chain carries TRBV25-1 and TRBJ2-2; 7 bases are shared with TRBD1. This TCR derives from a woman in her 70s with acute or convalescent COVID-19. The sequenced sample was peripheral blood. CDR3 in amino acids: CASSGGRGFTGELFF. DNA for the CDR3: TGTGCCAGCAGTGGTGGCAGGGGGTTCACCGGGGAGCTGTTTTTT.